These 10 T cell receptor beta chains were all obtained from the same sample, sequenced in a study of metastatic and nonmetastatic thyroid tumors (dated by TCRdb to 2020 to 2021). No treatment had been received by any patient before thyroid surgery. Libraries were constructed by PCR. This sample was sequenced with an Illumina HiSeq 4000. In TCRdb, the public reads were trimmed at Q25 with fastp and aligned with MiXCR, with productive beta chains retained. Present in this sample are about 41,000 clones, around 10% of which were seen just once. Roughly 25% of the sample goes to the ten largest clones. Input material: blood. These receptors were taken from a female donor with papillary thyroid cancer or a benign thyroid nodule (not recorded which). Some clones in this sample may be carry-over from other donors' samples.

Ten or more counts support this clone. The V gene is TRBV6-1, the J gene TRBJ1-1; TRBD1 might be the D (6 bases). Germline CDR1 is MNHNS and CDR2 is SASEGT. The CDR3 is 15 residues long. The V gene lost 6 bases and the J gene lost 0 bases, with 14 bases spanning the gap. CDR3 coding DNA: TGTGCCAGCAGCAAACTCGGGACAATGAACACTGAAGCTTTCTTT. This translates into CASSKLGTMNTEAFF.

This clone occurred many times. The chain uses TRBV3-1 and TRBJ2-7; 8 bases map to TRBD1. Germline CDR1 reads LGHDT; CDR2 reads YNNKEL (reference sequence). The V segment lost 1 base and the J segment 4 bases; nucleotides outside the gene matches: 6. This CDR3 spans 15 amino acids. CDR3 nucleotides: TGTGCCAGCAGCCAAGGACCGGACAGGGTATACGAGCAGTACTTC. Translated, it gives CASSQGPDRVYEQYF.

This clone was detected ten times or more. This chain joins TRBV24-1 and TRBJ2-1; the match to TRBD2 covers 13 bases. Germline V gene sequence: CDR1 KGHDR, CDR2 SFDVKD. This CDR3 contains 16 residues. Trimming cost V 4 bases and J 8 bases; bases outside gene matches: 7. This CDR3 is CATSDRTSGSLYEQFF. In DNA, the CDR3 is TGTGCCACCAGTGACAGGACTAGCGGGAGTCTCTATGAGCAGTTCTTC.

The chain combines TRBV9 with TRBJ2-7; D tentatively fits TRBD1 or TRBD2 (5 bases each). Trimming took off 1 base at V and 4 bases at J, with 15 bases between the two ends. CDR1 and CDR2 (germline): SGDLS, YYNGEE. The CDR3 extends over 15 amino acids. The CDR3 protein is CASSVYLSGPYEQYF. The CDR3 nucleotides are TGTGCCAGCAGCGTATATCTATCGGGGCCATACGAGCAGTACTTC.

Regarding this clone: With a much larger clone just one base away, this may be a read error. Other DNA sequences of this sample code for an identical CDR3. The chain links TRBV6-1 to TRBJ2-1; D remains ambiguous. CDR1 MNHNS and CDR2 SASEGT come from the germline V gene. This CDR3 region has 11 residues. The CDR3 region is CASSSDNEQFF. CDR3 sequence (DNA): TGTGCCAGCAGCTCAGACAACGAGCAGTTCTTC.

This clone appeared a few times. The chain combines TRBV2 with TRBJ2-3; 7 nucleotides line up with TRBD1. The J segment lost 6 bases and the V segment lost 6 bases, leaving 9 bases of the junction unmatched. The CDR3 length is 14 residues. In germline, CDR1 is SNHLY, CDR2 FYNNEI. The CDR3 DNA is TGTGCCAGCAGAGATGACAGGGTGTCTGATACGCAGTATTTT. Translation: CASRDDRVSDTQYF.

Note on this clone: It may be a read error: a sequence one base away is much more abundant. This chain uses TRBV7-9 with TRBJ2-5; unclear D gene. The V gene's germline CDR1 is SEHNR and CDR2 FQNEAQ (reference sequence). The CDR3 has 15 residues. V lost 1 base to trimming and J lost 0 bases, with 9 bases between them. The CDR3 bases are TGTGCCAGCAGCTTAGGACATCCCCACCAAGAGACCCAGTACTTC. This sequence encodes CASSLGHPHQETQYF.

V and J are TRBV11-3 and TRBJ2-2; weak D call: TRBD1 (6 bases). V lost 5 bases, J lost 7 bases, and 14 bases lay in between. The CDR3 is 14 residues long. Germline-derived CDR1 and CDR2 are SGHNT and YENEEA. The CDR3 DNA is TGTGCCAGCAGCCTCAGGGGTAGGAACGGGGAGCTGTTTTTT. Translated: CASSLRGRNGELFF.

This clone was recorded many times. This chain links TRBV27 with TRBJ2-1; 8 bases match TRBD1. CDR1 is MNHEY, CDR2 SMNVEV, per germline (reference sequence). After removal of 2 bases from V and 3 bases from J, the junction contained 6 bases not matched to a gene. CDR3 length: 16 amino acids. The CDR3 DNA reads TGTGCCAGCAGTTTACAGGGGGCTAAACTCTACAATGAGCAGTTCTTC. Translating gives CASSLQGAKLYNEQFF.

The sample holds many counts of this clone. This chain uses TRBV30 with TRBJ2-1, with D unclear. V was shortened by 8 bases and J by 10 bases, with 12 bases between the two germline ends. This CDR3 has 10 amino acids. Per the germline V gene, CDR1 is GTSNPN and CDR2 is SVGIG (reference sequence). In DNA form, the CDR3 reads TGTGCCGGGGAAGATGAAGAGCAGTTCTTC. This encodes CAGEDEEQFF.